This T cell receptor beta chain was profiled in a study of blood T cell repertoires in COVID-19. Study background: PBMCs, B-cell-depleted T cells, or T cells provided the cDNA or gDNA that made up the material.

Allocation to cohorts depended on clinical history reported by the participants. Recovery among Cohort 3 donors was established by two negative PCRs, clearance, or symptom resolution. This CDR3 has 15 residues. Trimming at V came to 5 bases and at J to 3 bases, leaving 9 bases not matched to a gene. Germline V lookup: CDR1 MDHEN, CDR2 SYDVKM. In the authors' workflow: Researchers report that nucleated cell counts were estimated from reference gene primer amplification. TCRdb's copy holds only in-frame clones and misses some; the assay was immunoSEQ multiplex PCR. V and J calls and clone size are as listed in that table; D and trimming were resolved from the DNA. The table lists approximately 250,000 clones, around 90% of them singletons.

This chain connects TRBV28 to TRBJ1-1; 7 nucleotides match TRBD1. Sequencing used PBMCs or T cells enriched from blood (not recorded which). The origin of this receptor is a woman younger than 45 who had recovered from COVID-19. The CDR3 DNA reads TGTGCCAGCAGTACCTGGACAGGTCTCTACACTGAAGCTTTCTTT. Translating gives CASSTWTGLYTEAFF.